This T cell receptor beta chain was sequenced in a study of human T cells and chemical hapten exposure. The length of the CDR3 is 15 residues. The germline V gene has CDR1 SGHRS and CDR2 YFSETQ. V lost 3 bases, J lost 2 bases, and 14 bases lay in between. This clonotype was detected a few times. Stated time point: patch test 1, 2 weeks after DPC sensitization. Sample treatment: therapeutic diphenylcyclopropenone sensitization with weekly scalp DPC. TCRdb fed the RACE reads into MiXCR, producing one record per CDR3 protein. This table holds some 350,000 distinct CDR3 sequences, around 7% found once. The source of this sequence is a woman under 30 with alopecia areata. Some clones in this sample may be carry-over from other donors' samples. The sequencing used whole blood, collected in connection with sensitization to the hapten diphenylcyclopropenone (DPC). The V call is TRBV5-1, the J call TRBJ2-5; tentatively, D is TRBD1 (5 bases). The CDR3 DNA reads TGCGCCAGCAGCTCGAATCCCTACAGGCAAGAGACCCAGTACTTC. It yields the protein CASSSNPYRQETQYF.